The clone carrying this TCR beta chain was detected once. Its antigen is not known. V lost 3 bases, J lost 2 bases, and 4 bases stayed unmatched. The CDR3 runs 14 residues. Germline CDR1 is SGHRS and CDR2 is YFSETQ. The data derive from a study of beta chain features in type 1 diabetes. Expressed TCRB transcripts got sequenced, as all isolated RNA was reverse transcribed. Profiling relied on immunoSEQ multiplex PCR, and the TCRdb table lists in-frame clones only, not all of them. The repertoire holds 100,000 to 150,000 clones, with 17% as singletons. Study-level results: TCRB CDR3 length was moderately but significantly reduced in all four CD4+ subsets of Type 1 diabetes patients.

The TCR originated in a man aged 18-30 years with type 1 diabetes. The sample taken for sequencing was central memory CD4+ T cells from blood. This sequence joins TRBV5-1 and TRBJ2-5; 7 nucleotides match TRBD1. CDR3 sequence (DNA): TGCGCCAGCAGCTCACAGGGGTTTCAAGAGACCCAGTACTTC. Residues: CASSSQGFQETQYF. Full variable domain (outside the CDR3, taken from reference TRBV5-1 and TRBJ2-5): KAGVTQTPRYLIKTRGQQVTLSCSPISGHRSVSWYQQTPGQGLQFLFEYFSETQRNKGNFPGRFSGRQFSNSRSEMNVSTLELGDSALYLCASSSQGFQETQYFGPGTRLLVL.